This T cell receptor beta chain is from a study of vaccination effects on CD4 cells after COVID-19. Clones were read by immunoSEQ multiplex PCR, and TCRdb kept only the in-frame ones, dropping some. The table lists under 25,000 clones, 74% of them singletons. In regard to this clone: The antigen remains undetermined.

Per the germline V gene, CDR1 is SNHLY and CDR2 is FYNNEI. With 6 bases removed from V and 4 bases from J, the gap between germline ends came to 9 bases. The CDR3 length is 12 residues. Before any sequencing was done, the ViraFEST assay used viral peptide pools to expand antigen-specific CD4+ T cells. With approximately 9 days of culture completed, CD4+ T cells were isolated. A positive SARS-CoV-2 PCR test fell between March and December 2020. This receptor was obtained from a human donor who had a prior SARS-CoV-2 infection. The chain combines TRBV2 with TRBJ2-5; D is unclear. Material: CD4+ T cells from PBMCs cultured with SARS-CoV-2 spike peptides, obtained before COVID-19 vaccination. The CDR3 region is CASSSSPETQYF. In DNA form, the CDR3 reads TGTGCCAGCAGCAGTAGCCCAGAGACCCAGTACTTC.